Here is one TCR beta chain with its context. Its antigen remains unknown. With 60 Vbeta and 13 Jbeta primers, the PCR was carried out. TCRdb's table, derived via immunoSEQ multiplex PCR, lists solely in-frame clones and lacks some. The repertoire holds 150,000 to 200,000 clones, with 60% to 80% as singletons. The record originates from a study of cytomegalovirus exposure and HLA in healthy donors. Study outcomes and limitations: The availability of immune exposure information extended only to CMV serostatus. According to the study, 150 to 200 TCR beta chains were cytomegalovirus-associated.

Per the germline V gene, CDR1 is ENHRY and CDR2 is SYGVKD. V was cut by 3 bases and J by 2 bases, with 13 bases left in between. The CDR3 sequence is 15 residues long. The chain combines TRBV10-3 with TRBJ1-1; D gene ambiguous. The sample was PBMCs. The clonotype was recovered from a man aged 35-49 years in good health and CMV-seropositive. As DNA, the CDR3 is TGTGCCATCAGTGACGCCGAGGGTGTAAACACTGAAGCTTTCTTT. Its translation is CAISDAEGVNTEAFF.